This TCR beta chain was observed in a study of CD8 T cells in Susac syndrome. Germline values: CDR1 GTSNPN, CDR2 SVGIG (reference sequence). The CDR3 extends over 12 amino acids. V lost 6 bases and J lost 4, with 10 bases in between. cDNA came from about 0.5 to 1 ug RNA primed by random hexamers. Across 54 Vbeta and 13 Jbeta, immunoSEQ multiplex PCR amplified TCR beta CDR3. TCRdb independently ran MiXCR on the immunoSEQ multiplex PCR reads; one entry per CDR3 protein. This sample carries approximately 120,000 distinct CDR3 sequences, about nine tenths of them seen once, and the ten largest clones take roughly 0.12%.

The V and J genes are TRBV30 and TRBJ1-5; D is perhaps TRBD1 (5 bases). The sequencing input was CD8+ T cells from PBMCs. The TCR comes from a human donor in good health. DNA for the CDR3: TGTGCCTGTATGACAGTGAATCAGCCCCAGCATTTT. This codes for CACMTVNQPQHF.